Below are 9 T cell receptor beta chains sequenced from a single sample in a study of CD8 T cells in ankylosing spondylitis. General observations from the study: Ankylosing spondylitis blood appeared to carry a characteristic TCR beta motif of several highly homologous variants.

TCRdb reprocessed the 5' RACE reads with MiXCR, giving one entry per CDR3 protein. The table lists 350,000 to 550,000 distinct CDR3 sequences, roughly 26% of them singletons. The antigens for these receptors are not known. Sequencing was performed on blood, either unsorted or a sorted T cell fraction (not recorded which). These receptors originate from a male donor with ankylosing spondylitis.

V and J are TRBV11-2 and TRBJ2-1, with TRBD2 matching over 9 bases. After removal of 2 bases from V and 0 bases from J, the junction contained 8 bases not matched to a gene. Germline CDR1 and CDR2: SGHAT and FQNNGV. The CDR3 covers 18 residues. CDR3 DNA: TGTGCCAGCAGCTTATTCGGGACTAGCCGAAGCTCCTACAATGAGCAGTTCTTC. Translating it yields CASSLFGTSRSSYNEQFF.

This clonotype turned up a few times. The genes are TRBV3-1 and TRBJ1-6; D gene uncertain. Trimming pared 1 base from V and 9 bases from J, leaving 10 bases between. Germline assignment: CDR1 LGHDT and CDR2 YNNKEL (reference sequence). The CDR3 is 14 amino acids. In nucleotides, the CDR3 is TGTGCCAGCAGCCAAGTAATGGGAATTTCACCCCTCCACTTT. Translating gives CASSQVMGISPLHF. Full variable domain (outside the CDR3, taken from reference TRBV3-1 and TRBJ1-6): DTAVSQTPKYLVTQMGNDKSIKCEQNLGHDTMYWYKQDSKKFLKIMFSYNNKELIINETVPNRFSPKSPDKAHLNLHINSLELGDSAVYFCASSQVMGISPLHFGNGTRLTVT.

This chain joins TRBV12-3 or TRBV12-4 and TRBJ2-3; 13 bases fit TRBD2. The V gene end was trimmed by 1 base and the J gene end by 1 base; junction bases not matched to a gene: 5. The CDR3 spans 18 residues. The CDR3: CASSLVGLAGVGTDTQYF. DNA of the CDR3: TGTGCCAGCAGTTTAGTCGGACTAGCGGGAGTCGGCACAGATACGCAGTATTTT.

The chain uses TRBV3-1 and TRBJ1-1; D not resolved. The germline CDR1 and CDR2 sequences are LGHDT and YNNKEL (reference sequence). The CDR3 has 12 amino acids. V was trimmed by 4 bases and J by 10 bases, leaving 13 bases between them. The CDR3 reads CASSRAQMGAFF. The CDR3 nucleotides read TGTGCCAGCAGCCGAGCCCAAATGGGAGCTTTCTTT. Supplemented by reference TRBV3-1 and TRBJ1-1, the full variable domain reads DTAVSQTPKYLVTQMGNDKSIKCEQNLGHDTMYWYKQDSKKFLKIMFSYNNKELIINETVPNRFSPKSPDKAHLNLHINSLELGDSAVYFCASSRAQMGAFFGQGTRLTVV.

The genes are TRBV4-1 and TRBJ2-5, with no clear D. The CDR3 runs to 15 residues. CDR1 MGHRA and CDR2 YSYEKL come from the germline V gene. V was trimmed by 0 bases and J by 4 bases, leaving 12 bases between them. CDR3 bases: TGCGCCAGCAGCCAAGATGTCGGCGCGATAGAGACCCAGTACTTC. Its protein is CASSQDVGAIETQYF.

This clonotype was observed once. J is TRBJ1-4 and V is TRBV20-1; D call uncertain. V was pared by 4 bases and J by 7 bases, with 16 bases between. CDR3 length equals 14 residues. Germline V gives CDR1 DFQATT, CDR2 SNEGSKA (reference sequence). CDR3 amino acids: CSATIRSEGEKLFF. The CDR3 DNA reads TGCAGTGCTACAATTCGGAGCGAGGGTGAAAAACTGTTTTTT.

The chain is built from TRBV25-1 and TRBJ2-7, with D unclear. Trimming removed 4 bases from V and 0 bases from J, with 10 bases in between. The germline CDR1 and CDR2 sequences are MGHDK and SYGVNS. This CDR3 region has 14 residues. The DNA of the CDR3 is TGTGCCAGCAGTGTGACGGAGAGCTCCTACGAGCAGTACTTC. Translating it yields CASSVTESSYEQYF.

V gene TRBV6-6 combines with J gene TRBJ2-1, with D perhaps matching TRBD1 or TRBD2 (5 bases each). Germline V gives CDR1 MNHNY, CDR2 SVGAGI (reference sequence). V lost 7 bases and J lost 4, with 11 bases in between. The CDR3 is made up of 13 amino acids. The CDR3 protein is CASNEGPYNEQFF. CDR3 nucleotide sequence: TGTGCCAGCAACGAGGGACCTTACAATGAGCAGTTCTTC.

The chain recombines TRBV20-1 with TRBJ2-5, with 7 bases matching TRBD2. CDR3 length equals 14 residues. The trim removed 4 bases at V and 5 bases at J, leaving 10 bases unmatched. CDR1 and CDR2 (germline): DFQATT, SNEGSKA (reference sequence). Here the CDR3 reads CSANPGGGRETQYF. For the CDR3, the DNA is TGCAGTGCTAACCCTGGGGGAGGGCGGGAGACCCAGTACTTC.